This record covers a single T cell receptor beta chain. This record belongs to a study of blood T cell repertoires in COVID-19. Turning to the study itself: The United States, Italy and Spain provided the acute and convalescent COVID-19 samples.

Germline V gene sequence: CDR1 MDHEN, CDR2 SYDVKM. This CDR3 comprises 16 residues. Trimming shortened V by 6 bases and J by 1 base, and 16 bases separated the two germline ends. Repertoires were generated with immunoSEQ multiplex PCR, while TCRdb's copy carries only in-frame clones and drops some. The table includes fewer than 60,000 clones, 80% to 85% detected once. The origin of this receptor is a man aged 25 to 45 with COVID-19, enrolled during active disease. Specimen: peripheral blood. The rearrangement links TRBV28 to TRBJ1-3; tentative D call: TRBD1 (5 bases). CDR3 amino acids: CASSLVFGASGNTIYF. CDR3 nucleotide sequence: TGTGCCAGCAGCCTAGTTTTTGGGGCATCTGGAAACACCATATATTTT.